This is a list of T cell receptor beta chains from one sample in a study of T cells in Graves' hyperthyroidism and ophthalmopathy. MiXCR, run by TCRdb on the multiplex PCR reads, gives a single entry per CDR3 protein. The data hold 600,000 to 650,000 distinct CDR3 sequences, with 15% to 20% observed a single time. The sequenced sample was blood. These receptors were obtained from a woman in her twenties or thirties with Graves' hyperthyroidism. Each CDR3 is given with its conserved first and last residue. D genes are given only for firm matches. The size field is filled for only some rows; it gives once, few, many or a size class.

many	TRBV15	TRBJ2-2	TRBD1	CATSEGQVNTGELFF	TGTGCCACCAGCGAGGGACAGGTCAACACCGGGGAGCTGTTTTTT
many	TRBV7-2	TRBJ2-7	.	CASTEGSLQSSYEQYF	TGTGCCAGCACCGAAGGTAGTCTCCAGAGCTCCTACGAGCAGTACTTC
many	TRBV11-2	TRBJ1-1	.	CASSLVAVSREAFF	TGTGCCAGCAGCTTAGTAGCCGTCTCGCGTGAAGCTTTCTTT
many	TRBV12-3/TRBV12-4	TRBJ2-7	.	CASSGTDYEQYF	TGTGCCAGCAGTGGGACCGATTACGAGCAGTACTTC
.	TRBV20-1	TRBJ1-2	TRBD1	CSARPPGQFYGYTF	TGCAGTGCTAGGCCCCCGGGACAGTTCTATGGCTACACCTTC
.	TRBV6-1	TRBJ2-7	.	CASRADDSYEQYF	TGTGCCAGCAGAGCGGATGACTCCTACGAGCAGTACTTC
.	TRBV6-1	TRBJ2-2	TRBD1	CASNRFEGASTGELFF	TGTGCCAGCAATAGATTTGAGGGGGCCTCCACCGGGGAGCTGTTTTTT
many	TRBV3-1	TRBJ2-4	.	CASSRKGILNIQYF	TGTGCCAGCAGCCGCAAGGGGATCTTAAACATTCAGTACTTC
few	TRBV11-3	TRBJ2-2	.	CASSARDTGELFF	TGTGCCAGCAGCGCCAGAGACACCGGGGAGCTGTTTTTT
once	TRBV11-1	TRBJ2-7	TRBD2	CASSHLRLAGGGEQYF	TGTGCCAGCAGCCATTTGAGACTAGCGGGAGGCGGCGAGCAGTACTTC
many	TRBV5-1	TRBJ1-1	.	CASSLAGLGVRTEAFF	TGCGCCAGCAGCTTGGCCGGTTTGGGGGTGAGGACTGAAGCTTTCTTT
many	TRBV20-1	TRBJ1-6	.	CSARGGSWNSPLHF	TGCAGTGCCCGAGGGGGGTCGTGGAATTCACCCCTCCACTTT
many	TRBV7-2	TRBJ1-1	.	CASSLFSASMNTEAFF	TGTGCCAGCAGCTTATTTTCGGCCAGCATGAACACTGAAGCTTTCTTT
many	TRBV5-1	TRBJ2-7	.	CASTFIPGNSYEQYF	TGCGCCAGCACCTTCATCCCGGGCAACTCCTACGAGCAGTACTTC
.	TRBV30	TRBJ1-4	.	CAWTRGHRTAIATNEKLFF	TGTGCCTGGACACGTGGCCATAGGACAGCCATTGCAACTAATGAAAAACTGTTTTTT
few	TRBV27	TRBJ2-3	TRBD2	CASRKRLAGGYTDTQYF	TGTGCCAGCAGGAAAAGACTAGCGGGAGGATACACAGATACGCAGTATTTT